This TCR beta chain comes out of a study of molecular identifiers for immune sequencing clone quantification (dated by TCRdb to 2017 to 2018). About the full investigation: In a replicate experiment, RNA from roughly 18,000 or 92,000 naive CD8 T cells was split into five aliquots, four of which were sequenced. This methods study used CD8 T cells to benchmark TCR RNA copy counting and molecular-identifier clustering-based TCR repertoire sequencing (MIDCIRS).

This clonotype was found a few times. There is no known antigen for this receptor. No base quality values were provided; no much bigger clone lies one nucleotide off. The library was obtained by PCR. The sample was run on an Illumina HiSeq 4000. Preparation of bulk TCR libraries followed a previously described approach, with the TCR primers listed in Table S5. Purification of total RNA was performed with the Qiagen AllPrep DNA/RNA kit. Reads from multiple sequencing runs of the same library were pooled before analysis. As for the authors' bioinformatics: Reads were retained only if their TCR constant sequence matched exactly, and those retained reads were trimmed to 150 nt and grouped according to their 12-nt molecular barcodes. Reads in each barcode group were sub-clustered using a 15% Levenshtein threshold, and a quality-weighted consensus sequence was built for each RNA molecule. Non-functional sequences were removed, as were lower-count sequences one edit away from another. Barcode sub-clusters with fewer than 20% of the maximum read count were removed, based on fitting two negative binomial distributions. TCRdb itself trimmed the public reads at Q25 with fastp, ran MiXCR and retained productive beta chains. Each record represents a unique CDR3 protein, reported with the most common genes and DNA among its rows. TCRdb's processing, not the authors', yielded these V and J calls. The sample table holds approximately 500,000 distinct CDR3 sequences, of which roughly 23% were seen once. The biggest ten clones account for around 0.84% of the sample.

Libraries of naive CD8 T cells were built from approximately 20,000 to 980,000 sorted cells, with 10%, 30% or 50% of the purified RNA used. On a BD FACSAria II, naive CD8 T cells were FACS-sorted as CD8+CD4-CCR7+CD45RA+ and collected into RLT Plus buffer. To test detection sensitivity, Jurkat RNA equal to some 11 TCR copies was added to samples of about 20,000-1,100,000 naive CD8 T cells. CD8 T cells were enriched with RosetteSep CD8+ T Cell Enrichment Cocktail and Ficoll-Paque, followed by ACK red cell lysis. The germline ends are 8 bases apart after V is trimmed by 1 base and J by 1 base. The germline V gene (reference sequence) supplies CDR1 WNHNN and CDR2 SYGVQD. Taken from cysteine to phenylalanine, the CDR3 has 14 residues. Only the CDR3 region is kept as DNA, spanning 42 bases read in frame from base 1. Study-wide conclusions, independent of this receptor: Identical TCR molecules sharing a barcode could cause highly expanded clone sizes to be underestimated. Naive libraries contained spiked-in Jurkat TCR RNA (10 copies' worth), which is not part of the donor repertoire. Spiked-in Jurkat TCR RNA equal to a single cell's worth was reported to be detectable even within one million naive CD8 T cells. Clones above 20 RNA copies held over 98% of molecules in CMV-specific effector cells but under 1% in naive cells. When barcode sub-clustering was omitted, TCR diversity was inflated by chimeric consensus sequences, with chimeras reaching as high as 47%. Approximately 3.3 recovered TCR RNA copies per cell were obtained by modeling, versus roughly 9.1 by digital PCR, implying a capture efficiency of 25% to 30%.

Sequenced: naive CD8+ T cells from blood, with Jurkat cell RNA spiked in. The cell subset or site label for this specimen denotes: FACS-sorted CD8+CD4-CCR7+CD45RA+ naive T cells. This receptor was taken from a human donor in good health. Some libraries in this study had Jurkat cell RNA spiked in. The chain is made from TRBV10-1 and TRBJ2-7; D gene: possibly TRBD1, on 5 matching bases. The DNA sequence follows: TGCGCCAGCAGTGAGTATTCAGGGTCCTACGAGCAGTACTTC. This translates into CASSEYSGSYEQYF.